The sequence of this T cell receptor beta chain was determined in a study of T cells in Graves' hyperthyroidism and ophthalmopathy. This clonotype was seen repeatedly, ten times or more. The investigators amplified TCR beta CDR3 regions from RNA transcripts. A first-round RT-PCR of the TCR CDR3 used the HTBI primer set. TCRdb recomputed calls from the multiplex PCR reads with MiXCR, one row per CDR3 protein. The repertoire includes hundreds of thousands of distinct CDR3 sequences, 13% to 15% of them detected once, and approximately 10% sits in the top ten. Input material: blood. This clonotype originated in a woman between 18 and 29 years old with Graves' hyperthyroidism.

DNA of the CDR3: TGCAGTGCTAGGCGCGGGGCTAACTCCTACGAGCAGTACTTC. Translation: CSARRGANSYEQYF. The V and J genes are TRBV20-1 and TRBJ2-7; D is perhaps TRBD2 (6 bases). The V gene lost 3 bases and the J gene lost 0 bases, with 12 bases spanning the gap. CDR3 length: 14 amino acids. Germline CDR1 is DFQATT and CDR2 is SNEGSKA (reference sequence).